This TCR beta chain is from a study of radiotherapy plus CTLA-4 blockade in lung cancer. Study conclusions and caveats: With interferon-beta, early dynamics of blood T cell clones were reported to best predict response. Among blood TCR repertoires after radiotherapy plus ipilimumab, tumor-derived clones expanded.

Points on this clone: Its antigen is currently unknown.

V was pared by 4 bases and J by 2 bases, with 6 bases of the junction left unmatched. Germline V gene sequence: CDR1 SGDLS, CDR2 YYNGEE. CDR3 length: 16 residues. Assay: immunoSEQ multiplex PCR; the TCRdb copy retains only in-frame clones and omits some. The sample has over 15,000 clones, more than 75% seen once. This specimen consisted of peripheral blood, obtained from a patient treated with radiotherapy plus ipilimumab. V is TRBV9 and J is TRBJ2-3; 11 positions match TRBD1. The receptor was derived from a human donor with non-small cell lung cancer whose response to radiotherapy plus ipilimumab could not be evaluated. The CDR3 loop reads CASSLRTGGYTDTQYF. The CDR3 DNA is TGTGCCAGCAGCTTACGGACAGGGGGCTACACAGATACGCAGTATTTT.